The 4 T cell receptor beta chains below come from one sample, sequenced in a study of T-cell memory formation after mild COVID-19. TCRdb ran MiXCR on the 5' RACE reads and lists one entry per CDR3 protein. The table records a few hundred thousand distinct CDR3 sequences, roughly 15% of them present only once. The sample comprised PBMCs or a T cell subset sorted from them (not recorded which). The receptors originated from a man between 18 and 35 years old who had mild COVID-19 (a few samples of this study predate the infection). Cell type and time point are not known.

This chain links TRBV20-1 with TRBJ1-3, with D possibly being TRBD1 (6 bases). CDR1 and CDR2 (germline): DFQATT, SNEGSKA (reference sequence). This CDR3 has 15 amino acids. The V end lost 2 bases, the J end lost 1 base, and 12 bases lay between the germline ends. CDR3 loop: CSARTDSRSGNTIYF. The CDR3 coding sequence is TGCAGTGCTAGAACGGACAGTAGGTCTGGAAACACCATATATTTT.

There are a few counts of this clonotype. The chain links TRBV6-5 to TRBJ1-4; weak D call: TRBD1 (5 bases). Germline-derived CDR1 and CDR2 are MNHEY and SVGAGI. The CDR3 length is 15 residues. V shed 6 bases and J shed 4 bases, with 15 bases lying between them. CDR3 nucleotide sequence: TGTGCCAGCAGCAGATCAAGCAGGGTTAATGAAAAACTGTTTTTT. Protein product: CASSRSSRVNEKLFF.

This clonotype has just a few counts. This chain joins TRBV29-1 and TRBJ1-1; D gene unclear. CDR1 is SQVTM, CDR2 ANQGSEA, per germline. The V and J ends lost 7 bases and 0 bases respectively, with 6 bases between them. The CDR3 is made up of 11 amino acids. CDR3 sequence reads: CSADLNTEAFF. DNA for the CDR3: TGCAGCGCTGACTTGAACACTGAAGCTTTCTTT.

The chain employs TRBV7-2 and TRBJ1-1, with 7 bases matching TRBD1. CDR1 is SGHTA and CDR2 is FQGNSA in the germline V gene. There are 14 residues in the CDR3. Trimming removed 5 bases from V and 3 bases from J; junction bases left unmatched: 6. The CDR3 here is CASSRGQADTEAFF. CDR3 DNA: TGTGCCAGCAGCCGAGGACAGGCGGACACTGAAGCTTTCTTT.